The present T cell receptor (beta chain) was sequenced within a study of T cells in Graves' hyperthyroidism and ophthalmopathy. This clonotype was found many times. In making diagnoses, clinical symptoms, serum thyroxine and TRAb, thyroid ultrasound and orbital computed tomography were all used. CDR1 and CDR2 from the germline V gene are SGHTA and FQGNSA. V shed 4 bases and J 7 bases; nucleotides not matched to a gene: 13. This CDR3 has 16 amino acids. TCR beta CDR3 regions were amplified from RNA transcripts. The study used the HTBI primer set for a first-round RT-PCR of the TCR CDR3. TCRdb used MiXCR to reprocess the multiplex PCR reads, holding one entry per CDR3 protein. The data hold 300,000 to 450,000 distinct CDR3 sequences, with about a sixth observed a single time.

Sample: blood. The chain has TRBV7-2 and TRBJ2-7, with 10 bases fitting TRBD1. The sequence was obtained from a woman in her 30s with Graves' hyperthyroidism that later progressed to Graves' ophthalmopathy. The CDR3: CASSSRGQGVTWEQYF. CDR3 DNA sequence: TGTGCCAGCAGCTCCAGAGGACAGGGGGTCACCTGGGAGCAGTACTTC. Variable domain in full (rest from reference TRBV7-2 and TRBJ2-7): GAGVSQSPSNKVTEKGKDVELRCDPISGHTALYWYRQSLGQGLEFLIYFQGNSAPDKSGLPSDRFSAERTGGSVSTLTIQRTQQEDSAVYLCASSSRGQGVTWEQYFGPGTRLTVT.